These T cell receptor beta chains were read from a single sample in a study of regulatory T cells in long-lasting Graves disease. TCRdb called the multiplex PCR reads again in MiXCR, with one record for every CDR3 protein. Of about 470,000 distinct CDR3 sequences in the sample, 20% to 25% were seen once. Sample: peripheral blood mononuclear cells (PBMCs), taken when the disease was refractory, from a patient treated with antithyroid drugs. All receptors derive from a female donor with Graves disease. Both conserved end residues are part of each CDR3. A D gene is named only where the DNA matches it firmly. A clone size is listed for some rows: how often the clone was seen (once, few, many), or a class if it is expanded.

D gene	J gene	V gene	clone size	CDR3 protein	CDR3 DNA
-	TRBJ1-2	TRBV6-4	-	CASRTTLDSYGYTF	TGTGCCAGCAGGACGACACTAGACAGCTATGGCTACACCTTC
-	TRBJ1-6	TRBV6-1	many	CASSPQQDPPLPPLHF	TGTGCCAGCAGTCCCCAACAGGATCCCCCCCTACCACCCCTCCACTTT
-	TRBJ1-1	TRBV30	-	CAWGAGAGTEAFF	TGTGCCTGGGGTGCGGGGGCCGGGACTGAAGCTTTCTTT
TRBD2	TRBJ2-3	TRBV28	-	CASRRPGLADWTDTQYF	TGTGCCAGCAGGCGACCGGGACTAGCGGATTGGACAGATACGCAGTATTTT
-	TRBJ1-5	TRBV7-9	-	CASSLGQPNSNQPQHF	TGTGCCAGCAGCCTCGGACAGCCGAACTCCAATCAGCCCCAGCATTTT
-	TRBJ2-2	TRBV24-1	-	CATSDALGGRDTGELFF	TGTGCCACCAGTGATGCCTTAGGGGGGCGTGACACCGGGGAGCTGTTTTTT
-	TRBJ1-1	TRBV7-8	few	CASSPSGGFETFF	TGTGCCAGCAGCCCAAGTGGGGGCTTTGAAACTTTCTTT
TRBD2	TRBJ2-1	TRBV5-1	many	CASSLGLAGYNEQFF	TGCGCCAGCAGCTTGGGACTAGCGGGGTACAATGAGCAGTTCTTC
TRBD1	TRBJ2-5	TRBV15	few	CATSGRDRHYQETQYF	TGTGCCACCAGCGGCCGGGACAGGCATTACCAAGAGACCCAGTACTTC
TRBD1	TRBJ1-4	TRBV28	many	CASSPPRGSTNEKLFF	TGTGCCAGCAGTCCTCCCAGGGGGTCAACTAATGAAAAACTGTTTTTT
-	TRBJ1-5	TRBV28	many	CASSFARPSAGDNQPQHF	TGTGCCAGCAGTTTCGCCCGCCCTTCTGCAGGGGACAATCAGCCCCAGCATTTT
-	TRBJ1-2	TRBV27	many	CASSPLEELRHGYTF	TGTGCCAGCAGTCCCTTGGAGGAACTGAGACATGGCTACACCTTC
-	TRBJ2-7	TRBV28	many	CASSLSQGGYEQYF	TGTGCCAGCAGTTTAAGTCAGGGGGGCTACGAGCAGTACTTC
-	TRBJ2-5	TRBV27	many	CASARHNQETQYF	TGTGCCAGTGCGCGTCACAACCAAGAGACCCAGTACTTC
TRBD1	TRBJ1-4	TRBV5-8	-	CASSWGDRAYDEKLFF	TGTGCCAGCAGCTGGGGGGACAGGGCCTACGATGAAAAACTGTTTTTT
TRBD2	TRBJ2-2	TRBV12-3/TRBV12-4	many	CASSPHRGRDGELFF	TGTGCCAGCAGTCCGCACCGCGGGAGGGACGGGGAGCTGTTTTTT
-	TRBJ1-5	TRBV7-2	many	CASSLDGQPSTPQHF	TGTGCCAGCAGCTTAGACGGGCAGCCGAGTACGCCCCAGCATTTT
-	TRBJ1-2	TRBV29-1	few	CSVEEVGGYTF	TGCAGCGTTGAGGAAGTAGGCGGCTACACCTTC
-	TRBJ1-6	TRBV27	many	CASSLEGSPLHF	TGTGCCAGCAGCTTAGAGGGCAGTCCCCTCCACTTT
-	TRBJ1-3	TRBV28	many	CASSLKQGDSGNTIYF	TGTGCCAGCAGTTTGAAACAGGGAGACTCTGGAAACACCATATATTTT
TRBD1	TRBJ1-5	TRBV7-6	-	CASSLGQGAGGEPQHF	TGTGCCAGCAGCCTCGGACAGGGGGCAGGGGGTGAGCCCCAGCATTTT
-	TRBJ2-7	TRBV29-1	few	CSVEATHGAGDEQYF	TGCAGCGTTGAAGCCACCCACGGGGCTGGAGACGAGCAGTACTTC
-	TRBJ2-7	TRBV27	-	CASSSAGASYEQYF	TGTGCCAGCAGTTCCGCGGGCGCCTCCTACGAGCAGTACTTC
TRBD1	TRBJ1-5	TRBV28	many	CASSPRGGGNQPQHF	TGTGCCAGCAGTCCCAGGGGGGGTGGCAATCAGCCCCAGCATTTT
-	TRBJ1-5	TRBV5-1	-	CASSLGGNSDQPQHF	TGCGCCAGCAGCTTGGGCGGGAACAGCGATCAGCCCCAGCATTTT
TRBD2	TRBJ2-5	TRBV6-1	many	CASSHSGGFIQETQCF	TGTGCCAGCAGTCATAGCGGGGGGTTTATTCAAGAGACCCAGTGCTTC
-	TRBJ1-1	TRBV18	-	CASSPQEENTEAFF	TGTGCCAGCTCACCACAGGAGGAGAACACTGAAGCTTTCTTT
TRBD1	TRBJ1-5	TRBV29-1	-	CSVEVMAWQGALYSNQPQHF	TGCAGCGTTGAAGTTATGGCGTGGCAGGGGGCGCTTTATAGCAATCAGCCCCAGCATTTT
TRBD1	TRBJ1-1	TRBV7-2	many	CASSPGQRINTEAFF	TGTGCCAGCAGTCCGGGACAGCGGATTAACACTGAAGCTTTCTTT
TRBD2	TRBJ2-5	TRBV10-2	-	CASSETGLAGAPETQYF	TGCGCCAGCAGTGAGACGGGACTAGCGGGGGCCCCGGAGACCCAGTACTTC
-	TRBJ2-5	TRBV12-3/TRBV12-4	many	CASSLTRSRETQYF	TGTGCCAGCAGTTTAACGCGGAGCCGAGAGACCCAGTACTTC
-	TRBJ2-1	TRBV28	many	CASSLGGNEQFF	TGTGCCAGCAGCTTAGGCGGGAATGAGCAGTTCTTC
-	TRBJ2-2	TRBV9	-	CASSVFGGGDTGELFF	TGTGCCAGCAGCGTTTTCGGTGGGGGAGACACCGGGGAGCTGTTTTTT
-	TRBJ1-1	TRBV28	many	CASSLLSGVNTEAFF	TGTGCCAGCAGTTTACTATCAGGCGTGAACACTGAAGCTTTCTTT
-	TRBJ2-2	TRBV10-1	-	CASSTGITGELFF	TGCGCCAGCTCAACAGGGATCACCGGGGAGCTGTTCTTT
TRBD1	TRBJ2-7	TRBV6-2/TRBV6-3	few	CASNFRGLSPYEQYF	TGTGCCAGCAATTTCAGGGGGCTCTCCCCCTACGAGCAGTACTTC
TRBD1	TRBJ2-5	TRBV6-1	few	CACSANTGGIVETQYF	TGTGCCTGCAGTGCCAATACAGGGGGCATAGTGGAGACCCAGTACTTC
-	TRBJ1-3	TRBV28	many	CASSLTGTPWDTIYF	TGTGCCAGCAGTTTAACCGGGACACCGTGGGACACCATATATTTT
TRBD2	TRBJ2-5	TRBV6-1	many	CASRRGGDETQYF	TGTGCCAGCAGAAGGGGAGGGGACGAGACCCAGTACTTC